Detailed here is one TCR beta chain. RNA extraction was followed by reverse transcription into cDNA, which acted as the sequencing template. TCRdb keeps only in-frame clones here, not all; method: immunoSEQ multiplex PCR. The repertoire has hundreds of thousands of clones, 67% of them found once; the top ten carry more than 0.95%. The data are from a study of CD8+ T cells in alopecia areata. Study information: Tofacitinib was taken orally by treated patients, and the dose was 5 to 10 mg twice daily.

In germline, CDR1 is ENHRY, CDR2 SYGVKD. The CDR3 covers 15 residues. The V end lost 3 bases, the J end lost 4 bases, and 15 bases lay between the germline ends. Sequencing used CD4+ T cells sorted from blood, obtained at week 0. This clonotype was sampled from a human donor with alopecia areata. This rearrangement joins TRBV10-3 to TRBJ1-1; D may be TRBD1 (6 bases). CDR3 protein: CAISDPTGTGTEAFF. CDR3 DNA: TGTGCCATCAGTGACCCTACAGGGACGGGCACTGAAGCTTTCTTT.